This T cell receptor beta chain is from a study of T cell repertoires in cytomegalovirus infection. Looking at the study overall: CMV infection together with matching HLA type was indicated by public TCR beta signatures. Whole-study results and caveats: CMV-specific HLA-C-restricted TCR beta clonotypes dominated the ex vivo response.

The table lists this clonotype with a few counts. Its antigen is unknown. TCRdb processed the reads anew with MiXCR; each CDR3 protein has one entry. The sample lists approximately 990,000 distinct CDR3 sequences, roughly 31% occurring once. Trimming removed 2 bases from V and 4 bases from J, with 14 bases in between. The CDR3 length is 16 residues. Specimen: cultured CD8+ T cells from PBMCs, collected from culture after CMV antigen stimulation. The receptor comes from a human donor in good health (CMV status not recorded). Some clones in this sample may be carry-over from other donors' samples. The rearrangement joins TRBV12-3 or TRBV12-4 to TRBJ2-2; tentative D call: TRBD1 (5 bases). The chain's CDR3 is CASSLLTVSVTGELFF. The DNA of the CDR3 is TGTGCCAGCAGTTTATTGACAGTTTCGGTCACCGGGGAGCTGTTTTTT.